Listed below are T cell receptor beta chains from one sample, sequenced in a study of STAT5B mutations in CD4+ large granular lymphocyte leukemia. Sequenced by immunoSEQ multiplex PCR; TCRdb stores in-frame clones only, minus some. The profile shows 30,000 to 35,000 clones, around 81% of them singletons. The source material was CD4+ T cells from blood buffy coats. These receptors were collected from a human donor in good health. Each CDR3 is given without its conserved first and last residue. The D gene is left open where the match is weak. Size values are once, few and many counts, or a class for expanded clones, and some rows have none.

v_call clone_size cdr3_length d_call cdr3_aa
TRBV15 . 12 . ATSRDGGNSPLH
TRBV7-9 . 12 . ASSFTMSSYEQY
TRBV28 . 11 . ASREISVSVQY
TRBV30 . 13 TRBD2 AWKRLARFTDTQY
TRBV4-1 . 12 . ASSQELGAGKGF
TRBV7-9 . 15 TRBD1 ASSLVGETGAQETQY
TRBV5-1 . 13 TRBD1 ASSLGQGVRETQY
TRBV9 . 14 TRBD1 ASSGRQGVGNTEAF
TRBV23-1 . 14 . AISGRRASGANVLT
TRBV30 . 9 . AWSVSHEQY
TRBV4-2 once 16 . ASSQALGGASGYNEQF
TRBV5-1 . 12 TRBD1 ASSPGQGNSPLH
TRBV5-1 once 14 . ASSLAAPAGSYEQY
TRBV9 . 11 . ASSVGTRSGQY
TRBV28 . 16 TRBD2 ASSGGTAGTSGGNEQF
TRBV5-1 . 14 TRBD1 ASSDRRDRVWETQY
TRBV4-1 . 13 . ASSRGPGGQNEQY
TRBV28 . 14 . ASSLVSRDTSYEQY
TRBV7-8 once 11 . ASSSDGNSPLH
TRBV11-2 . 15 TRBD2 ASSLAGGSSGANVLT
TRBV10-3 few 10 . AISARDEQAF
TRBV6-4 . 16 . ASSDKVSEPTLRIEQY
TRBV18 . 13 . ASSYGKGGGEKLF
TRBV10-3 once 12 TRBD1 ATGTGSEKSPLH
TRBV10-1 . 11 TRBD1 ASSDGQDNEQF
TRBV5-1 . 13 TRBD1 ASSLAGGLNTEAF
TRBV10-3 . 14 . AHGGGSEGSGNTIY
TRBV5-1 . 12 TRBD1 ASSPRQGNSPLH
TRBV29-1 . 12 . SVVWGSSYNEQF